A selection of T cell receptor beta chains follows, all from one sample in a study of early T cells in non-severe SARS-CoV-2 infection. TCRdb itself ran the 5' RACE reads through MiXCR, one entry per CDR3 protein. The data show more than 90,000 distinct CDR3 sequences, over 10% seen once. Sequenced input: whole blood. Receptors were obtained from an adult who was a healthcare worker with PCR-confirmed SARS-CoV-2 infection or an uninfected control (not recorded which). The CDR3 runs from the conserved cysteine through the conserved F or W. D genes are given only for firm matches. Not every row has a clone size; where given, it reads once, few, many or a size class.

few TRBJ2-7 NA TRBV5-1 TGCGCCAGCAGCTTGAGGTTAAGAGCCTACGAGCAGTACTTC CASSLRLRAYEQYF
NA TRBJ1-1 NA TRBV6-1 TGTGCCAGCAGTGAAGTAGGGGGGATTGGGAACACTGAAGCTTTCTTT CASSEVGGIGNTEAFF
NA TRBJ2-2 TRBD1 TRBV6-1 TGTGCCAGCACCCGACAGGGGGCGAACGGGGAGCTGTTTTTT CASTRQGANGELFF
many TRBJ1-2 TRBD1 TRBV19 TGTGCCAGTACCCTTAGGACAGGGGAGAGAGGCTACACCTTC CASTLRTGERGYTF
NA TRBJ1-1 NA TRBV4-2 TGTGCCAGCAGCCAGGATACATTGAACACTGAAGCTTTCTTT CASSQDTLNTEAFF
NA TRBJ1-1 NA TRBV20-1 TGCAGTGCCCCCAGGCCAAACCAGGGGAACACTGAAGCTTTCTTT CSAPRPNQGNTEAFF
NA TRBJ2-3 NA TRBV12-3/TRBV12-4 TGTGCCAGCAGTGCCGGGGCCTCCGGCGATACGCAGTATTTT CASSAGASGDTQYF
NA TRBJ1-1 NA TRBV20-1 TGCAGTGCTGAGGACAGCACGAAAGTTTTCTTT CSAEDSTKVFF
few TRBJ1-1 NA TRBV20-1 TGCAGTGCTAGAGCGAGCCACACTGAAGCTTTCTTT CSARASHTEAFF
NA TRBJ1-5 NA TRBV19 TGTGCCAGTACTCGGGGAGGCAATCAGCCCCAGCATTTT CASTRGGNQPQHF
many TRBJ2-7 NA TRBV20-1 TGCAGTGCTAGATTGCCAGACTCCTACGAGCAGTACTTC CSARLPDSYEQYF
many TRBJ2-1 NA TRBV7-9 TGTGCCAGCAGCTTAGCTTTTTCCTACAATGAGCAGTTCTTC CASSLAFSYNEQFF
once TRBJ1-5 NA TRBV6-6 TGTGCCAGCAGTTACTCTCGGGGAAATCAGCCCCAGCATTTT CASSYSRGNQPQHF
many TRBJ2-2 NA TRBV28 TGTGCCAGCAGAGAAGCCTCGAACACCGGGGAGCTGTTTTTT CASREASNTGELFF
many TRBJ1-2 TRBD1 TRBV6-6 TGTGCCAGCAGTGAACGACAGGGGGAGGATGGCTACACCTTC CASSERQGEDGYTF
NA TRBJ2-3 NA TRBV6-5 TGTGCCAGCAGTTACGTGGCGGGGGCCACAGATACGCAGTATTTT CASSYVAGATDTQYF
many TRBJ1-1 NA TRBV20-1 TGCAGTGCTAGAGATCGTCAGGGGCACACTGAAGCTTTCTTT CSARDRQGHTEAFF
few TRBJ2-5 TRBD2 TRBV20-1 TGCAGTGGGACCTCTGCGGGGGGGCGAGAGACCCAGTACTTC CSGTSAGGRETQYF
few TRBJ2-4 NA TRBV11-2 TGTGCCAGCAGTTTCGCCGGAACATGGGGCAAAAACATTCAGTACTTC CASSFAGTWGKNIQYF
many TRBJ1-5 NA TRBV7-2 TGTGCCAGCAGCCCTGGGACGGGGCAGCCCCAGCATTTT CASSPGTGQPQHF
NA TRBJ2-7 NA TRBV5-6 TGTGCCAGCAGACCCCGAGGGGCGTCCTACGAGCAGTACTTC CASRPRGASYEQYF
many TRBJ1-6 TRBD1 TRBV4-1 TGCGCCAGCAGCCAAGGTGGGACAGGGGTTTATTCACCCCTCCACTTT CASSQGGTGVYSPLHF
many TRBJ2-7 NA TRBV3-1 TGTGCCAGCAGCCAAGGTCAGCCAGGGACCTACGAGCAGTACTTC CASSQGQPGTYEQYF
NA TRBJ1-1 NA TRBV29-1 TGCAGCGTTCCGACAGGGAACACTGAAGCTTTCTTT CSVPTGNTEAFF
many TRBJ2-3 TRBD1 TRBV7-2 TGTGCCAGCAGCGGGACAGGGGATACGCAGTATTTT CASSGTGDTQYF